A selection of T cell receptor beta chains follows, all from one sample in a study of breast tumors, draining lymph nodes, adjacent tissues. TCRdb reprocessed the multiplex PCR reads via MiXCR and lists one record per CDR3 protein. The data show about 100,000 distinct CDR3 sequences, around 20% seen once. The sample taken for sequencing was axillary lymph node tissue. Source of these receptors: a female donor with breast cancer. Some clones in this sample may be carry-over from other donors' samples. Each CDR3 is given with its conserved first and last residue. D genes are given only for firm matches. The size entry is marked missing in some rows and otherwise reads once, few, many or a size class.

j_call v_call d_call clone_size cdr3_nt cdr3_aa
TRBJ2-3 TRBV7-6 . . TGTGCCAGCAGTTTTTCCAGCACAGATACGCAGTATTTT CASSFSSTDTQYF
TRBJ2-5 TRBV7-2 . . TGTGCCAGCAGCTTAACCTGGGGGGGGCCAGGGGAGACCCAGTACTTC CASSLTWGGPGETQYF
TRBJ2-7 TRBV2 TRBD2 many TGTGCCAGCAGGAACGATCTTGGGCGGGGGACCTACGAGCAGTACTTC CASRNDLGRGTYEQYF
TRBJ1-3 TRBV7-2 TRBD1 many TGTGCCAGCAGTCCCAGGACAGGGCCAAACACCATATATTTT CASSPRTGPNTIYF
TRBJ1-3 TRBV7-8 . many TGTGCCAGCAGCTTAGGAAATTCTGGAAACACCATATATTTT CASSLGNSGNTIYF
TRBJ2-1 TRBV29-1 . many TGCAGCGTTGGGGGCGAGGGCCGCACTCGGAATGAGCAGTTCTTC CSVGGEGRTRNEQFF
TRBJ1-2 TRBV12-3/TRBV12-4 TRBD1 many TGTGCCAGCTCCCGGACAGGACGGAACTATGGCTACACCTTC CASSRTGRNYGYTF
TRBJ2-1 TRBV4-1 . many TGCGCCAGCAGCCAAGAAGGCCGGGCAGCCTACAATGAGCAGTTCTTC CASSQEGRAAYNEQFF
TRBJ2-7 TRBV4-1 . . TGCGCCAGCAGCCAAGACCTAAACAGGGTATACGAGCAGTACTTC CASSQDLNRVYEQYF
TRBJ2-3 TRBV9 . many TGTGCCAGCAGCGTAGCTGCGGGGAGGGGGCCAAGGGATACGCAGTATTTT CASSVAAGRGPRDTQYF
TRBJ2-1 TRBV24-1 . many TGTGCCACCAGTGATTTGAAGACTAATGAGCAGTTCTTC CATSDLKTNEQFF
TRBJ1-2 TRBV2 . many TGTGCCAGCAGTGAAGGGTCAGGTTTGAGGGCATACACCTTC CASSEGSGLRAYTF
TRBJ2-1 TRBV4-1 . many TGCGCCAGCCCTCGGCACCGGCGGTACAATGAGCAGTTCTTC CASPRHRRYNEQFF
TRBJ1-3 TRBV2 . once TGTGCCAGCAGTGACGGGGGGGGAAACTCTGGAAACACCATATATTTT CASSDGGGNSGNTIYF
TRBJ2-2 TRBV5-6 . many TGTGCCAGCAGCGTGACGGGTGAGAACACCGGGGAGCTGTTTTTT CASSVTGENTGELFF
TRBJ1-6 TRBV27 . many TGTGCCAGCAGTCGGGACGGAGGGCGCCTAACCCCCCTCCACTTT CASSRDGGRLTPLHF
TRBJ2-3 TRBV27 . many TGTGCCAGCAGTTTAATCGGAGATACGCAGTATTTT CASSLIGDTQYF
TRBJ1-6 TRBV27 TRBD1 many TGTGCCAGCAGTTTCCAGGGGGCACCCCTCCACTTT CASSFQGAPLHF
TRBJ1-6 TRBV5-1 . many TGCGCCAGCAGCAAGGACCCTGGGCAGCCAAATTCACCCCTCCACTTT CASSKDPGQPNSPLHF
TRBJ1-2 TRBV28 . many TGTGCCAGCAGTCAGGGAGCGAACTATGGCTACACCTTC CASSQGANYGYTF
TRBJ2-2 TRBV3-1 . . TGTGCCAGCAGCCCCCCCCCCGGGAACACCGGGGAGCTGTTTTTT CASSPPPGNTGELFF
TRBJ2-3 TRBV12-3/TRBV12-4 TRBD2 . TGTGCCAGCAGTCGGACTAGCGGGGGGTTGAGGACAAGGACAGATACGCAGTATTTT CASSRTSGGLRTRTDTQYF
TRBJ1-3 TRBV11-1 TRBD1 many TGTGCCAGCAGCTTATCGAAGGGGGCAACGGGAAACACCATATATTTT CASSLSKGATGNTIYF
TRBJ2-1 TRBV10-3 TRBD1 many TGTGCCATCAGTGATTCCGGGACAGGGGTCGATGAGCAGTTCTTC CAISDSGTGVDEQFF
TRBJ2-3 TRBV5-5 . many TGTGCCAGCAGCTCCTTAGCGGCGAGCACAGATACGCAGTATTTT CASSSLAASTDTQYF
TRBJ2-7 TRBV5-6 . . TGTGCCAGCAGCTTGGTCGAGTTCCTATCCTACGAGCGGTACTTC CASSLVEFLSYERYF
TRBJ2-7 TRBV10-3 TRBD1 many TGTGCCTCGGGACAGGCCTCCTACGAGCAGTACTTC CASGQASYEQYF
TRBJ1-3 TRBV19 . many TGTGCCAGTAGTGGGTCAGCTGGAAACACCATATATTTT CASSGSAGNTIYF
TRBJ1-2 TRBV6-1 . once TGTGCCAGCAGGGTCAGGGATGCGAATGGCTACACCTTC CASRVRDANGYTF
TRBJ1-5 TRBV6-1 TRBD1 many TGTGCCAGCACCGACAGGGGGAATCAGCCCCAGCATTTT CASTDRGNQPQHF
TRBJ2-1 TRBV5-6 TRBD1 few TGTGCCAGCAGCCTGGGGTCTGGGGGGACAGGGAATGAGCAGTTCTTC CASSLGSGGTGNEQFF
TRBJ1-2 TRBV5-1 . many TGCGCCAGCAGCCAAACACCTCAGGGGACTTACTATGGCTACACCTTC CASSQTPQGTYYGYTF
TRBJ1-2 TRBV6-5 TRBD1 many TGTGCCAGCAGTTACTATTCCAGGGGGGTTCAGTATGGCTACACCTTC CASSYYSRGVQYGYTF
TRBJ1-3 TRBV30 . many TGTGCCTGGAAAAAGGCGGGGGTGGACACCATATATTTT CAWKKAGVDTIYF
TRBJ2-7 TRBV30 . many TGTGCCTGGCGGAATAGGGCAGGGGCCTACGAGCAGTACTTC CAWRNRAGAYEQYF
TRBJ2-1 TRBV7-9 TRBD2 many TGTGCCAGCAGCACGGGACTAGCGGGAGACAATGAGCAGTTCTTC CASSTGLAGDNEQFF
TRBJ2-5 TRBV2 . many TGTGCCAGCAGTGGGGCTCGGGGCAGGGTCGAGACCCAGTACTTC CASSGARGRVETQYF
TRBJ2-1 TRBV11-3 . many TGTGCCAGCAGCTTAGGTTCCGGCGGGGAACAGTTCTTC CASSLGSGGEQFF
TRBJ2-1 TRBV3-1 TRBD2 . TGTGCCAGCAGCCCCTGGACTAGCGCCCACAATGAGCAGTTCTTC CASSPWTSAHNEQFF
TRBJ2-2 TRBV18 TRBD2 . TGTGCCAGCTCACCACGGAGCGGGGGCTACACCGGGGAGCTGTTTTTT CASSPRSGGYTGELFF
TRBJ1-6 TRBV24-1 . many TGTGCCACCAGTGCGGGCTCCTATAATTCACCCCTCCACTTT CATSAGSYNSPLHF
TRBJ2-2 TRBV9 TRBD1 many TGTGCCAGCAGCGTAACTCCGGACAGGGTCACCGGGGAGCTGTTTTTT CASSVTPDRVTGELFF